The 24 T cell receptor beta chains below were found in one sample sequenced in a study of vaccination effects on CD4 cells after COVID-19. CD4+ T cells specific for antigen were expanded with viral peptide pools by the ViraFEST assay before sequencing. Following a roughly 9-day culture, CD4+ T cells were purified. Confirmation by PCR established that the person had SARS-CoV-2 infection between March and December 2020. For these TCRs, the target antigens are not known. Assay: immunoSEQ multiplex PCR; the TCRdb copy retains only in-frame clones and omits some. The sample contains tens of thousands of clones, about three quarters of which appear only once. The source material was CD4+ T cells from PBMCs cultured with HCoV-NL63 spike peptides, sampled before COVID-19 vaccination. The receptors were sampled from a human donor who had a prior SARS-CoV-2 infection.

This chain uses TRBV9 with TRBJ1-3, with unresolved D. V was cut by 2 bases and J by 0 bases, with 12 bases left in between. Germline V CDR1 and CDR2: SGDLS, YYNGEE. The CDR3 is 16 amino acids. In DNA form, the CDR3 reads TGTGCCAGCAGCGTCACCGACGGTCTCTCTGGAAACACCATATATTTT. Its protein is CASSVTDGLSGNTIYF. The full variable domain, in which reference TRBV9 and TRBJ1-3 provide the parts outside the CDR3, is DSGVTQTPKHLITATGQRVTLRCSPRSGDLSVYWYQQSLDQGLQFLIQYYNGEERAKGNILERFSAQQFPDLHSELNLSSLELGDSALYFCASSVTDGLSGNTIYFGEGSWLTVV.

The V and J genes are TRBV5-1 and TRBJ2-5; no clear D. In germline, CDR1 is SGHRS, CDR2 YFSETQ. The CDR3 runs 14 residues. Trimming took 0 bases from V and 3 from J, leaving 9 bases between them. This chain's CDR3 is CASSLGDPEETQYF. The CDR3 nucleotides are TGCGCCAGCAGCTTGGGAGACCCCGAAGAGACCCAGTACTTC.

The CDR3 is CASSLAASQETQYF. In nucleotides, the CDR3 is TGTGCCAGCAGCTTGGCCGCGAGCCAAGAGACCCAGTACTTC. This chain uses TRBV5-4 with TRBJ2-5; D is ambiguous. The CDR3 has 14 amino acids. CDR1 and CDR2 from the germline V gene are SGHNT and YYREEE (reference sequence). Trimming stripped 0 bases from V and 1 base from J, with 7 bases between.

This chain links TRBV3-1 (or the pseudogene TRBV3-2) with TRBJ2-5; D not certain. Germline V gives CDR1 LGHDT, CDR2 YNNKEL (reference sequence). The CDR3 totals 12 residues. V lost 2 bases to trimming and J lost 2 bases, with 3 bases between them. The chain's CDR3 is CASSQWQETQYF. For the CDR3, the DNA is TGTGCCAGCAGCCAATGGCAAGAGACCCAGTACTTC.

The chain uses TRBV18 and TRBJ2-3; D unclear. CDR3 length: 12 amino acids. Germline V lookup: CDR1 KGHSH, CDR2 LQKENI. The V and J ends lost 2 bases and 2 bases respectively, with 2 bases between them. This CDR3 reads CASSPSTDTQYF. CDR3 bases: TGTGCCAGCTCACCATCCACAGATACGCAGTATTTT.

The rearrangement links TRBV14 to TRBJ1-1; D is undetermined. Deletions cut 0 bases from V and 11 bases from J, with 16 bases between. Germline V gene lookup returns CDR1 SGHDN and CDR2 FVKESK. This CDR3 region has 14 residues. CDR3 sequence reads: CASSQDLTAPEAFF. The DNA of the CDR3 is TGTGCCAGCAGCCAAGATCTAACGGCTCCCGAGGCTTTCTTT.

The chain carries TRBV6-6 and TRBJ2-3, with 9 bases aligning to TRBD2. The CDR3 consists of 16 residues. Germline trimming cut 7 bases from V and 3 bases from J; bases unmatched to any gene: 11. The germline CDR1 and CDR2 sequences are MNHNY and SVGAGI (reference sequence). CDR3 sequence reads: CASTKRAGGRTDTQYF. CDR3 DNA sequence: TGTGCCAGCACCAAAAGGGCGGGGGGGCGGACAGATACGCAGTATTTT.

CDR3 amino acids: CASSFRENTEAFF. CDR3 sequence (DNA): TGTGCCAGCAGCTTCAGGGAGAACACTGAAGCTTTCTTT. The V and J genes are TRBV7-9 and TRBJ1-1, with D maybe TRBD1 (5 bases). The V gene lost 3 bases and the J gene lost 1 base, with 6 bases spanning the gap. Germline V CDR1 and CDR2: SEHNR, FQNEAQ (reference sequence). The CDR3 extends over 13 amino acids. The full variable domain, in which reference TRBV7-9 and TRBJ1-1 provide the parts outside the CDR3, is DTGVSQNPRHKITKRGQNVTFRCDPISEHNRLYWYRQTLGQGPEFLTYFQNEAQLEKSRLLSDRFSAERPKGSFSTLEIQRTEQGDSAMYLCASSFRENTEAFFGQGTRLTVV.

This chain connects TRBV5-1 to TRBJ1-1; possible D gene TRBD1, 6 bases. V was shortened by 2 bases and J by 2 bases, with 10 bases between the two germline ends. This CDR3 region has 14 residues. Germline V gene lookup returns CDR1 SGHRS and CDR2 YFSETQ. CDR3 DNA sequence: TGCGCCAGCAGCTTTATGACAGGTAACACTGAAGCTTTCTTT. Translation: CASSFMTGNTEAFF.

V usage is TRBV7-9 and J usage is TRBJ2-2; the D is unclear. V dropped 1 base and J dropped 7 bases, with 4 bases sitting between them. CDR3 size: 12 residues. CDR1 and CDR2 (germline): SEHNR, FQNEAQ (reference sequence). CDR3 nucleotide sequence: TGTGCCAGCAGCTTAGACCACGGGGAGCTGTTTTTT. Its protein product is CASSLDHGELFF.

V usage is TRBV18 and J usage is TRBJ2-7, with TRBD1 identical over 10 bases. CDR3 length: 15 residues. Germline V gives CDR1 KGHSH, CDR2 LQKENI. J was trimmed by 6 bases and V by 3 bases; bases with no gene match: 8. The CDR3 DNA reads as TGTGCCAGCTCACCTCGACAGGGGGCGTCTCCCGAGCAGTACTTC. Translated, it gives CASSPRQGASPEQYF.

The rearrangement joins TRBV19 to TRBJ2-3, with TRBD2 identical over 11 bases. CDR3 size: 17 residues. V lost 5 bases to trimming and J lost 3 bases; unmatched junction nucleotides: 10. Looked up from germline, CDR1 is LNHDA and CDR2 is SQIVND (reference sequence). CDR3 sequence: CASSDRRLAGLTDTQYF. The CDR3 DNA follows: TGTGCCAGTAGTGACCGGAGACTAGCGGGGCTTACAGATACGCAGTATTTT.

The chain has TRBV4-3 and TRBJ1-2; TRBD1 agrees at 8 bases. Germline V gives CDR1 LGHNA, CDR2 YSLEER. The junction had 8 bases not matched to a gene; V was cut back by 4 bases and J by 4 bases. The CDR3 loop spans 15 amino acids. CDR3 sequence reads: CASSPMTGVGYGYTF. The CDR3 DNA reads as TGCGCCAGCAGCCCGATGACAGGGGTGGGCTATGGCTACACCTTC.

The sample holds a few counts of this clone. The chain has TRBV10-3 and TRBJ2-1, with D hard to call. This CDR3 comprises 12 residues. Between the trimmed V and J ends, which lost 6 bases and 12 bases, there was a span of 15 bases. CDR1 and CDR2 (germline): ENHRY, SYGVKD. CDR3 bases: TGTGCCATCAGCGTAGACCCTAATCCGCAGTTCTTC. It is translated as CAISVDPNPQFF.

The V and J genes are TRBV4-2 and TRBJ2-3; D is possibly TRBD2 (7 bases). V lost 1 base, J lost 5 bases, and 13 bases lay in between. Germline assignment: CDR1 LGHNA and CDR2 YNFKEQ. The CDR3 totals 15 residues. DNA for the CDR3: TGTGCCAGCAGCCAAGTGGGGGCGGGAGTAGATACGCAGTATTTT. It encodes CASSQVGAGVDTQYF.

This clone has only one observation. The gene calls are TRBV12-3 or TRBV12-4 and TRBJ1-2, with TRBD1 identical over 8 bases. After removal of 5 bases from V and 4 bases from J, the junction contained 3 bases not matched to a gene. The CDR3 length is 13 residues. DNA of the CDR3: TGTGCCAGCAGTGAAACAGGGGGCTATGGCTACACCTTC. Encoded protein: CASSETGGYGYTF.

The V call is TRBV30, the J call TRBJ2-5; the D gene is possibly TRBD2 (6 bases). Germline CDR1 is GTSNPN and CDR2 is SVGIG (reference sequence). Trimming left V 0 bases short and J 7 bases short, with 12 bases between. The CDR3 is made up of 13 amino acids. The CDR3 bases are TGTGCCTGGAGTGTATCGGGAGAGGGGACCCAGTACTTC. Protein product: CAWSVSGEGTQYF.

V usage is TRBV11-2 and J usage is TRBJ2-2; D is unclear. The CDR3 length is 14 residues. The germline V gene encodes CDR1 SGHAT and CDR2 FQNNGV. V was shortened by 3 bases and J by 4 bases, with 9 bases between the two germline ends. The CDR3 nucleotides are TGTGCCAGCAGCTTCGTTACGGGCACCGGGGAGCTGTTTTTT. This encodes CASSFVTGTGELFF.

In DNA, the CDR3 is TGTGCCACCAGCAGAGCCACAGGGGCCTGGATCCAAGAGACCCAGTACTTC. This codes for CATSRATGAWIQETQYF. J is TRBJ2-5 and V is TRBV15; 7 positions agree with TRBD1. The CDR3 covers 17 residues. CDR1 and CDR2 (germline): LNHNV, YYDKDF (reference sequence). The J segment lost 1 base and the V segment lost 1 base, leaving 9 bases of the junction unmatched.

The chain has TRBV20-1 and TRBJ1-4; possibly TRBD1 for D (6 bases). Germline assignment: CDR1 DFQATT and CDR2 SNEGSKA (reference sequence). The CDR3 is 11 residues long. With 5 bases removed from V and 8 bases from J, the gap between germline ends came to 9 bases. CDR3 region: CSAWDNEKLFF. As DNA, the CDR3 is TGCAGTGCTTGGGACAACGAAAAACTGTTTTTT.

The V call is TRBV6-5, the J call TRBJ1-2, with 7 bases aligning to TRBD1. CDR3 length equals 13 residues. Per germline, CDR1 MNHEY and CDR2 SVGAGI. The trim removed 4 bases at V and 4 bases at J, leaving 3 bases unmatched. CDR3: CASSLTGAYGYTF. In DNA, the CDR3 is TGTGCCAGCAGTTTAACAGGGGCCTATGGCTACACCTTC.

The rearrangement uses TRBV5-5 and TRBJ1-2; 9 bases line up with TRBD1. This CDR3 region has 14 residues. Unmatched junction bases numbered 2, after V lost 3 bases and J lost 2 bases. Germline V gene sequence: CDR1 SGHKS, CDR2 YYEKEE (reference sequence). The CDR3 nucleotides are TGTGCCAGCAGCTCTGGACAGGGGAACTATGGCTACACCTTC. It specifies CASSSGQGNYGYTF. Supplemented by reference TRBV5-5 and TRBJ1-2, the full variable domain reads DAGVTQSPTHLIKTRGQQVTLRCSPISGHKSVSWYQQVLGQGPQFIFQYYEKEERGRGNFPDRFSARQFPNYSSELNVNALLLGDSALYLCASSSGQGNYGYTFGSGTRLTVV.

The chain is built from TRBV4-2 and TRBJ2-2, with 12 bases matching TRBD2. CDR1 LGHNA and CDR2 YNFKEQ come from the germline V gene. V shed 5 bases, J shed 1 base, and the junction held 8 bases outside the gene matches. The CDR3 covers 18 residues. The CDR3 region is CASSTGTSGWRNTGELFF. CDR3 nucleotide sequence: TGTGCCAGCAGCACGGGGACTAGCGGGTGGCGGAACACCGGGGAGCTGTTTTTT.

The chain carries TRBV4-2 and TRBJ2-3; possible D gene TRBD2, 7 bases. The CDR3 covers 17 residues. The V end was cut by 6 bases, the J end by 0 bases, with 19 bases between. Germline V gene data show CDR1 as LGHNA and CDR2 as YNFKEQ. CDR3 protein: CASRPGGPISSTDTQYF. In DNA form, the CDR3 reads TGTGCCAGCAGGCCGGGGGGCCCGATTTCTAGCACAGATACGCAGTATTTT.